These 14 T cell receptor beta chains were sequenced from one sample in a study of chemoradiotherapy in HPV16-positive cancers. TCRdb's table, derived via immunoSEQ multiplex PCR, lists solely in-frame clones and lacks some. Among approximately 5,200 clones listed, 70% to 85% were seen once. The source was tumor tissue, collected from a patient who underwent chemoradiotherapy. The receptors were sampled from a human donor with HPV-associated anogenital cancer.

A few counts support this clone. The chain combines TRBV10-3 with TRBJ2-3; D unclear. The V and J ends lost 3 bases and 2 bases respectively, with 6 bases between them. The V gene's germline CDR1 is ENHRY and CDR2 SYGVKD. The CDR3 spans 13 residues. The CDR3 DNA follows: TGTGCCATCAGTGACCGGGTCACAGATACGCAGTATTTT. Protein: CAISDRVTDTQYF.

The chain couples TRBV7-6 to TRBJ2-2; the D call may be TRBD1 or TRBD2 (5 bases each). CDR3 length: 15 residues. With 5 bases removed from V and 7 bases from J, the gap between germline ends came to 17 bases. Germline CDR1 SGHVS, CDR2 FNYEAQ. CDR3 region: CASSQTGTPRGELFF. The CDR3 nucleotides are TGTGCCAGCAGCCAAACCGGGACCCCGCGCGGGGAGCTGTTTTTT.

The chain has TRBV7-6 and TRBJ2-2, with 7 bases fitting TRBD1. J gave up 0 bases and V 2 bases, and 6 bases lay outside the gene matches. The CDR3 loop spans 17 amino acids. Germline CDR1 is SGHVS and CDR2 is FNYEAQ. The chain's CDR3 is CASSLYKGAPNTGELFF. Here the CDR3 DNA reads TGTGCCAGCAGCTTATATAAGGGGGCGCCGAACACCGGGGAGCTGTTTTTT.

The V gene is TRBV5-1, the J gene TRBJ2-3, with D hard to call. CDR3 length: 19 amino acids. Germline V gives CDR1 SGHRS, CDR2 YFSETQ. With 0 bases removed from V and 0 bases from J, the gap between germline ends came to 20 bases. DNA for the CDR3: TGCGCCAGCAGCTTGGGGCACTACAACCGTGCAGCTAGCACAGATACGCAGTATTTT. Its translation is CASSLGHYNRAASTDTQYF.

The chain joins TRBV11-3 to TRBJ2-3; 12 bases align to TRBD2. Looked up from germline, CDR1 is SGHNT and CDR2 is YENEEA. This CDR3 has 15 residues. Germline trimming cut 5 bases from V and 6 bases from J; bases unmatched to any gene: 6. This CDR3 is CASSATSGRLDTQYF. In DNA form, the CDR3 reads TGTGCCAGCAGCGCGACTAGCGGGAGATTGGATACGCAGTATTTT. The full variable domain, in which reference TRBV11-3 and TRBJ2-3 provide the parts outside the CDR3, is EAGVVQSPRYKIIEKKQPVAFWCNPISGHNTLYWYLQNLGQGPELLIRYENEEAVDDSQLPKDRFSAERLKGVDSTLKIQPAELGDSAVYLCASSATSGRLDTQYFGPGTRLTVL.

This clone was seen only once. The chain couples TRBV6-6 to TRBJ2-2; D is uncertain. There are 13 residues in the CDR3. Trimming removed 6 bases at V and 4 bases at J, with 9 bases between. Looked up from germline, CDR1 is MNHNY and CDR2 is SVGAGI (reference sequence). CDR3 in amino acids: CASRATITGELFF. The CDR3 bases are TGTGCCAGCAGGGCTACTATCACCGGGGAGCTGTTTTTT.

The table lists this clone with a count of one. The chain combines TRBV10-3 with TRBJ2-7; 16 nucleotides line up with TRBD2. The CDR3 covers 16 residues. CDR1 and CDR2 from the germline V gene are ENHRY and SYGVKD. Germline trimming cut 8 bases from V and 7 bases from J; bases unmatched to any gene: 11. CDR3 residues: CAIAGTSGRAGGEQYF. CDR3 nucleotide sequence: TGTGCCATCGCCGGGACTAGCGGGAGGGCCGGGGGAGAGCAGTACTTC.

The V gene is TRBV19, the J gene TRBJ2-1, with D tentatively TRBD1 or TRBD2 (5 bases each). The CDR3 has 16 residues. Germline V gene lookup returns CDR1 LNHDA and CDR2 SQIVND (reference sequence). Deletions cut 5 bases from V and 9 bases from J, with 23 bases between. The CDR3 coding sequence is TGTGCCAGTAGTCCAGACGCCGGAGATTCTGGGGGTGAGCAGTTCTTC. Translated: CASSPDAGDSGGEQFF.

This clone came up a few times. This chain links TRBV7-2 with TRBJ2-7; D is uncertain. Germline CDR1 is SGHTA and CDR2 is FQGNSA. The CDR3 totals 15 residues. Trimming shortened V by 5 bases and J by 3 bases, and 17 bases separated the two germline ends. CDR3 in DNA: TGTGCCAGCAGCCCATCGTACAGCCGCCACTACGAGCAGTACTTC. Translated, it gives CASSPSYSRHYEQYF. Using reference TRBV7-2 and TRBJ2-7 for the parts outside the CDR3, the full variable domain is GAGVSQSPSNKVTEKGKDVELRCDPISGHTALYWYRQSLGQGLEFLIYFQGNSAPDKSGLPSDRFSAERTGGSVSTLTIQRTQQEDSAVYLCASSPSYSRHYEQYFGPGTRLTVT.

The V call is TRBV7-3, the J call TRBJ2-3; D remains ambiguous. Germline assignment: CDR1 SGHTA and CDR2 FQGTGA. Trimming took off 3 bases at V and 6 bases at J, with 7 bases between the two ends. This CDR3 is 12 amino acids long. The CDR3 sequence: CASSFIGDTQYF. CDR3 DNA sequence: TGTGCCAGCAGCTTCATAGGGGATACGCAGTATTTT. Using reference TRBV7-3 and TRBJ2-3 for the parts outside the CDR3, the full variable domain is GAGVSQTPSNKVTEKGKYVELRCDPISGHTALYWYRQSLGQGPEFLIYFQGTGAADDSGLPNDRFFAVRPEGSVSTLKIQRTERGDSAVYLCASSFIGDTQYFGPGTRLTVL.

J is TRBJ1-5 and V is TRBV30, with D possibly TRBD1 on 5 matching bases. CDR1 is GTSNPN, CDR2 SVGIG, per germline (reference sequence). V shed 2 bases and J shed 2 bases, with 13 bases lying between them. The CDR3 totals 15 residues. The CDR3 nucleotides read TGTGCCTGGAGTAGGGGCCTAGGCGGCAATCAGCCCCAGCATTTT. Translation: CAWSRGLGGNQPQHF.

The V call is TRBV9, the J call TRBJ2-7; D is unclear. Trimming took off 4 bases at V and 5 bases at J, with 16 bases between the two ends. The CDR3 has 14 residues. CDR1 is SGDLS and CDR2 is YYNGEE in the germline V gene. CDR3 amino acids: CASSSGPAAHEQYF. The CDR3 region has the DNA TGTGCCAGCAGCTCCGGGCCAGCTGCCCACGAGCAGTACTTC.

The chain employs TRBV6-5 and TRBJ1-1; D is unresolved. The germline CDR1 and CDR2 sequences are MNHEY and SVGAGI. This CDR3 comprises 13 residues. Trimming pared 5 bases from V and 11 bases from J, leaving 18 bases between. CDR3 nucleotide sequence: TGTGCCAGCAGTGCGGAGCGGGCGTTGGGGGCTTTCTTT. Amino acids: CASSAERALGAFF.

Note on this clone: Other DNA sequences in this sample translate to the same CDR3. This chain joins TRBV30 and TRBJ1-3; D is possibly TRBD1 (5 bases). CDR1 and CDR2 from the germline V gene are GTSNPN and SVGIG (reference sequence). CDR3 length: 14 residues. V was trimmed by 3 bases and J by 2 bases, leaving 11 bases between them. CDR3 amino acids: CAWSLGTAGNTIYF. In DNA form, the CDR3 reads TGTGCCTGGAGCCTAGGGACGGCTGGAAACACCATATATTTT.